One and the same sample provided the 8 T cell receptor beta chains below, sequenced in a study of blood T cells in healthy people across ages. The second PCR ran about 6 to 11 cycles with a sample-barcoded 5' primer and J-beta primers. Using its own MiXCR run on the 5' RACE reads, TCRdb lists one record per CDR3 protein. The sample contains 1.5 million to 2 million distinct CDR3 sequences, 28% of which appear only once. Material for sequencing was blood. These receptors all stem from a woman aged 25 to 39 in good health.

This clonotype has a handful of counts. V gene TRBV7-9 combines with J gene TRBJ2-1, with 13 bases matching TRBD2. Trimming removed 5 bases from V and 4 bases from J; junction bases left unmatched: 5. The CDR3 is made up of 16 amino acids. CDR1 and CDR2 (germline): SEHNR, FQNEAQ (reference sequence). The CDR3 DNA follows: TGTGCCAGCAGCCAAAAGGGACTAGCGGGGTACAATGAGCAGTTCTTC. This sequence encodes CASSQKGLAGYNEQFF.

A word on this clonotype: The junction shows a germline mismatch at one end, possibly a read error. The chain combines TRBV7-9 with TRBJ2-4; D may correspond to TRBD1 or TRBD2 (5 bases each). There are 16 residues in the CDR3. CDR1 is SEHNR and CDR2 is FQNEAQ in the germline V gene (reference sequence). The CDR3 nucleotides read TGTGCCAGCAGCCCCTGGGGGAGTGAGGCCAAAAACATTCGGTACTTC. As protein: CASSPWGSEAKNIRYF.

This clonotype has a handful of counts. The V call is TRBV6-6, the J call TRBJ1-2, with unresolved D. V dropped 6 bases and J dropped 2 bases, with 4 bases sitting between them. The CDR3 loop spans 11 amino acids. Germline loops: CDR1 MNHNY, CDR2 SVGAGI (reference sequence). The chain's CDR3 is CASRNNYGYTF. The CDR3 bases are TGTGCCAGCAGAAACAACTATGGCTACACCTTC.

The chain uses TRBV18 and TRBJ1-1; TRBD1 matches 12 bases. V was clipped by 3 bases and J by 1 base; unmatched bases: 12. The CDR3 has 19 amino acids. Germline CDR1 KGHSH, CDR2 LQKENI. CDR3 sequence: CASSPNTGTGGFSNTEAFF. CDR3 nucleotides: TGTGCCAGCTCACCGAACACCGGGACAGGGGGCTTTTCGAACACTGAAGCTTTCTTT.

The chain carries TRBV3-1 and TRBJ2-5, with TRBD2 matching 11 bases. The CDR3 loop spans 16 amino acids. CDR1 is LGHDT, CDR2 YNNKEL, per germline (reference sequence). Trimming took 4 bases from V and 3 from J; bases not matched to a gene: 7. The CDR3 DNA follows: TGTGCCAGCAGCCTACATCTAGCGGGGGGAGAAGAGACCCAGTACTTC. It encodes CASSLHLAGGEETQYF.

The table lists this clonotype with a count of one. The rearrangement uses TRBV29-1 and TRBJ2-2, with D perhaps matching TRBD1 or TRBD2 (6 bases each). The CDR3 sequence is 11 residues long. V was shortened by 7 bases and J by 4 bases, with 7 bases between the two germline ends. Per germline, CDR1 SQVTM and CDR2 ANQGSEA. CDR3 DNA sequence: TGCAGCGCGGGGGCCACCGGGGAGCTGTTTTTT. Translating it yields CSAGATGELFF.

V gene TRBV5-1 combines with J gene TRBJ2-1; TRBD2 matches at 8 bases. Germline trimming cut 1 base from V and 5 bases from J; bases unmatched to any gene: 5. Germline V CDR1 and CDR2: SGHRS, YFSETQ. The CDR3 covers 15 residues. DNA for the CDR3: TGCGCCAGCAGCTTGAATCCAGCGGGGGACAATGAGCAGTTCTTC. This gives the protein CASSLNPAGDNEQFF.

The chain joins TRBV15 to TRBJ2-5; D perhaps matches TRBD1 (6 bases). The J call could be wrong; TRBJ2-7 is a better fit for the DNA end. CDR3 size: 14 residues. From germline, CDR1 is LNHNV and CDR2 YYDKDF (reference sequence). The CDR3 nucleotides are TGTGCCACCAGCAGAGAGGGGGCCCGACGCGAGCAGTACTTC. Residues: CATSREGARREQYF.